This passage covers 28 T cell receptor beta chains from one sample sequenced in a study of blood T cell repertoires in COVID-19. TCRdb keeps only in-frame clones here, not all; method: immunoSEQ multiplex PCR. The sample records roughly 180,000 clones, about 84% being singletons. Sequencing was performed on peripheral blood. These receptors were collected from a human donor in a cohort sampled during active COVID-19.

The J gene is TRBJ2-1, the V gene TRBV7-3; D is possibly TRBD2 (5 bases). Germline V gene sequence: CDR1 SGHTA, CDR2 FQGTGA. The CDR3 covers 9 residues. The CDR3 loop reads CPGNNEQFF. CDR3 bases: TGTCCGGGAAACAATGAGCAGTTCTTC.

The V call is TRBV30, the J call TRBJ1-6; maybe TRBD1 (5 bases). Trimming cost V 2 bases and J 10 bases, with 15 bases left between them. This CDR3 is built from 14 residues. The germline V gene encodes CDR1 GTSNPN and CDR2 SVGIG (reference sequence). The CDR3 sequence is CAWSTGDSYSPLHF. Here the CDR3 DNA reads TGTGCCTGGAGTACCGGGGACTCTTACTCACCCCTCCACTTT. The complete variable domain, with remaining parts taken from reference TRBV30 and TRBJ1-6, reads SQTIHQWPATLVQPVGSPLSLECTVEGTSNPNLYWYRQAAGRGLQLLFYSVGIGQISSEVPQNLSASRPQDRQFILSSKKLLLSDSGFYLCAWSTGDSYSPLHFGNGTRLTVT.

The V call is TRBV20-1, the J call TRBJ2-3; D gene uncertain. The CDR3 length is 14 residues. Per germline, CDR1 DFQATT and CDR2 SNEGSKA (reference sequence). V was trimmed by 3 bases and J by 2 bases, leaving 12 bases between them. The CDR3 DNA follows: TGCAGTGCTAGTAATGGGCTACACACAGATACGCAGTATTTT. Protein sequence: CSASNGLHTDTQYF.

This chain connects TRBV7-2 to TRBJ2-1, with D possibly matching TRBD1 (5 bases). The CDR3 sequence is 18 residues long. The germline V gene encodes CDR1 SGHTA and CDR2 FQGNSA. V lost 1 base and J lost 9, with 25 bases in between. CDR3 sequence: CASSLDGARRRYGSEQFF. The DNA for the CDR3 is TGTGCCAGCAGCTTAGATGGGGCTAGGCGAAGGTACGGTAGTGAGCAGTTCTTC.

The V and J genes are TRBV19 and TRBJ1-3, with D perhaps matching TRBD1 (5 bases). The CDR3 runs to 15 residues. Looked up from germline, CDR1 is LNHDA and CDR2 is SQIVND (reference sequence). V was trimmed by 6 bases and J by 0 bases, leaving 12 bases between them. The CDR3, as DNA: TGTGCCAGTAGGCCGGGACTCGACTCTGGAAACACCATATATTTT. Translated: CASRPGLDSGNTIYF.

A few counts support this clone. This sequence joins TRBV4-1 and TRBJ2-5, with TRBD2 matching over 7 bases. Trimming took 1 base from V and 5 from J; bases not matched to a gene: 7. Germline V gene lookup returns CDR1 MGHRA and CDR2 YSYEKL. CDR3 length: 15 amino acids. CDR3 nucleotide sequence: TGCGCCAGCAGCCAAGGGAGCTGGGGGGGGGAGACCCAGTACTTC. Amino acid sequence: CASSQGSWGGETQYF.

This CDR3 reads CASGLVRLAGGPDNEQFF. The CDR3 DNA reads as TGTGCTAGTGGTTTGGTGCGACTAGCGGGGGGTCCCGACAATGAGCAGTTCTTC. This chain connects TRBV12-5 to TRBJ2-1; 13 nucleotides line up with TRBD2. After removal of 0 bases from V and 5 bases from J, the junction contained 7 bases not matched to a gene. The germline V gene encodes CDR1 LGHNT and CDR2 FRNRAP. The CDR3 length is 18 residues. Together with reference TRBV12-5 and TRBJ2-1, the CDR3 gives the full variable domain: DARVTQTPRHKVTEMGQEVTMRCQPILGHNTVFWYRQTMMQGLELLAYFRNRAPLDDSGMPKDRFSAEMPDATLATLKIQPSEPRDSAVYFCASGLVRLAGGPDNEQFFGPGTRLTVL.

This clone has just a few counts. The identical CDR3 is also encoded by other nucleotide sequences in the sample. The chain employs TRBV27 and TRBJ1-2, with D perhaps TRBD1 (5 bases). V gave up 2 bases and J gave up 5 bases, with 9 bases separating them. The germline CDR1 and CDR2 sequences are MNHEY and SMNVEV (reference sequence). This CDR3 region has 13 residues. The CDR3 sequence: CASSLVGGYGYTF. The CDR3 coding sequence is TGTGCCAGCAGTTTAGTGGGGGGATATGGCTACACCTTC.

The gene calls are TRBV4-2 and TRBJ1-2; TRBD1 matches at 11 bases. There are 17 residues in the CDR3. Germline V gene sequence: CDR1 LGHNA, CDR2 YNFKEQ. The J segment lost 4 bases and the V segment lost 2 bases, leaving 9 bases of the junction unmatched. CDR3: CASSQIITDRGPYGYTF. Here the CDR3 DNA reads TGTGCCAGCAGCCAAATCATAACGGACAGGGGGCCCTATGGCTACACCTTC.

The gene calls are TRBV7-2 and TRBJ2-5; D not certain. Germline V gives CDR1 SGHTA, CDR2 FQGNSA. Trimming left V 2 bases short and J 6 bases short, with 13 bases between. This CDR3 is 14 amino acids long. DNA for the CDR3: TGTGCCAGCAGCTTAACTGGGCTCACGAAGACCCAGTACTTC. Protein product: CASSLTGLTKTQYF.

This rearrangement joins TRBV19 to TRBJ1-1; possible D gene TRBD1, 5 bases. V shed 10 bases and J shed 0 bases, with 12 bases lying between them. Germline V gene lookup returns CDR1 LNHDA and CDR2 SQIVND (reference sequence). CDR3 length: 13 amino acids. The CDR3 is CATSQAMNTEAFF. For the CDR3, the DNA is TGTGCCACTTCACAGGCGATGAACACTGAAGCTTTCTTT.

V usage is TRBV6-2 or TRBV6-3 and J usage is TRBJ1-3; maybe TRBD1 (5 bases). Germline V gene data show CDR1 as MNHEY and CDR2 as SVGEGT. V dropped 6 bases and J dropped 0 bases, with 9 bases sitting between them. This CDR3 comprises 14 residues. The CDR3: CASSLTASGNTIYF. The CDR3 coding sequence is TGTGCCAGCAGCTTGACAGCCTCTGGAAACACCATATATTTT.

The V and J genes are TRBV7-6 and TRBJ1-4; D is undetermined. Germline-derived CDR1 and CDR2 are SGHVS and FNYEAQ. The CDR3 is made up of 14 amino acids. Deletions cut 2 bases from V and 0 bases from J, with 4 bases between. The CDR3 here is CASSLQATNEKLFF. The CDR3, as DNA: TGTGCCAGCAGCTTACAGGCAACTAATGAAAAACTGTTTTTT.

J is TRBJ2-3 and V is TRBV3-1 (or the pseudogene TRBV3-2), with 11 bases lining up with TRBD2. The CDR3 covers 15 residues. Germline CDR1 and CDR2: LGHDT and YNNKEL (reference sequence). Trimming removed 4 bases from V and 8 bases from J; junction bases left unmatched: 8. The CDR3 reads CASSPHGTSGLTQYF. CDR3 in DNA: TGTGCCAGCAGCCCTCACGGGACTAGCGGCCTTACGCAGTATTTT.

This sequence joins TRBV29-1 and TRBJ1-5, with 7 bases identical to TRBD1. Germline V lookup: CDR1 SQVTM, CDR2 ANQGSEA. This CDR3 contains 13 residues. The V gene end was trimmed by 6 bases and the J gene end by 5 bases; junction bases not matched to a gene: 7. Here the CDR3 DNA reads TGCAGCGTCCAGACAGGGTGGGATCAGCCCCAGCATTTT. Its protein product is CSVQTGWDQPQHF.

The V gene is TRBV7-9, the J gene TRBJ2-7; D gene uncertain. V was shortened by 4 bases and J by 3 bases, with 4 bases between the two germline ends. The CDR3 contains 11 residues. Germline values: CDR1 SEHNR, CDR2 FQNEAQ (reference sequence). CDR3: CASSSYYEQYF. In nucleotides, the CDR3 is TGTGCCAGCAGCTCCTACTACGAGCAGTACTTC.

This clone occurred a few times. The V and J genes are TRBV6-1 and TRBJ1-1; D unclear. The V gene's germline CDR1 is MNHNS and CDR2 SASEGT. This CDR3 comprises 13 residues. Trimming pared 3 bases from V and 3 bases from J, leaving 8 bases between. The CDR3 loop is CASSDREDTEAFF. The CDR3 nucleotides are TGTGCCAGCAGTGATAGGGAGGACACTGAAGCTTTCTTT.

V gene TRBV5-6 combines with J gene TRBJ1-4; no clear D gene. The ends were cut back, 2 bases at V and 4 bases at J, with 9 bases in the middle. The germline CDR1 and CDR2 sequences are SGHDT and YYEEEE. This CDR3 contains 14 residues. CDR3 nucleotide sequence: TGTGCCAGCAGCTTCGGGGAAGATAATGAAAAACTGTTTTTT. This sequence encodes CASSFGEDNEKLFF.

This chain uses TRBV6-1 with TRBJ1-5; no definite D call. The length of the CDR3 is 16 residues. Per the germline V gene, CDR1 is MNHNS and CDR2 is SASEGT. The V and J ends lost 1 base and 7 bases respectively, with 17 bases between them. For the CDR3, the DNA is TGTGCCAGCAGTGAAGGGGCGGTGGCGGGAGACCAGCCCCAGCATTTT. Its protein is CASSEGAVAGDQPQHF.

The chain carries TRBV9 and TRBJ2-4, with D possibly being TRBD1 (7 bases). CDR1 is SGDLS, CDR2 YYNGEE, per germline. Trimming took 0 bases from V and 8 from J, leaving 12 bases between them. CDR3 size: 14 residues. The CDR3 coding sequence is TGTGCCAGCAGCGTAGACCCCAGGGGGGACATTCAGTACTTC. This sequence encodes CASSVDPRGDIQYF.

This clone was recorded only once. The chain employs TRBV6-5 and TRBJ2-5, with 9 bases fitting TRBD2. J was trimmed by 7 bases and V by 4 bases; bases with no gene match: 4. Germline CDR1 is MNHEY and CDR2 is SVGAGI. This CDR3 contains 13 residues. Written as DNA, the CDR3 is TGTGCCAGCAGTTCCCCTAGCGGGGCGACCCAGTACTTC. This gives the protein CASSSPSGATQYF.

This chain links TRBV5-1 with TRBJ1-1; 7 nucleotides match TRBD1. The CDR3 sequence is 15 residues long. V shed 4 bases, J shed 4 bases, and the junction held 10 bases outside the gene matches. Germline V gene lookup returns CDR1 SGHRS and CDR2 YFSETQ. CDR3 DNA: TGCGCCAGCAGCCCATCCGACAGGGCAGGCACTGAAGCTTTCTTT. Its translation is CASSPSDRAGTEAFF.

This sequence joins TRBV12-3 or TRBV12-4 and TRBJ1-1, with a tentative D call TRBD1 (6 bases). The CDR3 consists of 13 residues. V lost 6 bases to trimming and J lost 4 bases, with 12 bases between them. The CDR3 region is CASRLQGGTEAFF. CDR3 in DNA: TGTGCCAGCAGATTACAGGGAGGCACTGAAGCTTTCTTT.

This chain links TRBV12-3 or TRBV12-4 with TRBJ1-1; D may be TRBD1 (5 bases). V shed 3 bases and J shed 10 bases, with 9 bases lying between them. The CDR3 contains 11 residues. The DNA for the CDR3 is TGTGCCAGCAGTTTTCGCGGGGGAGCTTTCTTT. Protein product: CASSFRGGAFF.

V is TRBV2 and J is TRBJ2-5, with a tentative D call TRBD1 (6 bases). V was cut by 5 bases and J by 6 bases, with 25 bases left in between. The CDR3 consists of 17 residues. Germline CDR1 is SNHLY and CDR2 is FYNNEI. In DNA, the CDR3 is TGTGCCAGCAGTTTATCCGGTTGGACAGACGAACTGAAGACCCAGTACTTC. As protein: CASSLSGWTDELKTQYF.

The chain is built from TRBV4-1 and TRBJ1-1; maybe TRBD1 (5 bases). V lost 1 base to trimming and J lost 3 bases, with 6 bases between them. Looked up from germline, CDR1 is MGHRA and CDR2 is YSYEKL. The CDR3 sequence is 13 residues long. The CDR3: CASSQGRDTEAFF. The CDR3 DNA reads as TGCGCCAGCAGCCAAGGCAGGGACACTGAAGCTTTCTTT.

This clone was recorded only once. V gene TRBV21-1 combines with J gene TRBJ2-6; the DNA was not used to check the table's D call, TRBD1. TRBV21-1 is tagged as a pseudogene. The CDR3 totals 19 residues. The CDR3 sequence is CASTHVREGGAPGANVLTF. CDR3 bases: TGTGCCAGCACCCATGTTAGGGAAGGGGGCGCCCCTGGGGCCAACGTCCTGACTTTC.

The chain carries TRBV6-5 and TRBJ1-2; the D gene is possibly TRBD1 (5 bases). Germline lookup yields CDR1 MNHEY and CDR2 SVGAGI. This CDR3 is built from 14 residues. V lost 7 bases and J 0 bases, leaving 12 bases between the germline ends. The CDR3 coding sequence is TGTGCCAGCACTTCCACAGGATCTAACTATGGCTACACCTTC. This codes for CASTSTGSNYGYTF.